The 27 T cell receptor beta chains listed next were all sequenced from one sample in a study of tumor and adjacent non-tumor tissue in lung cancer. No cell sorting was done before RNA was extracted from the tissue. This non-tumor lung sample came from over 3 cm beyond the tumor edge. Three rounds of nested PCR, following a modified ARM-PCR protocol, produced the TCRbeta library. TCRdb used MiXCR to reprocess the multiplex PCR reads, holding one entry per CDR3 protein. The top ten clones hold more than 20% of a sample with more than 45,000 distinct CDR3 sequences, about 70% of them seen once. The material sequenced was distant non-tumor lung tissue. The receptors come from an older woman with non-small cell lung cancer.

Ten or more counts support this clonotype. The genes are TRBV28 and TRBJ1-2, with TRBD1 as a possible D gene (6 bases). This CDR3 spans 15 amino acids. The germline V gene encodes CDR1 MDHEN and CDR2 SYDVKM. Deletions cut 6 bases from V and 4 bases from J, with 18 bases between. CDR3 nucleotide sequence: TGTGCCAGCAGCGATATAACAGGGACGGTCTATGGCTACACCTTC. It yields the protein CASSDITGTVYGYTF.

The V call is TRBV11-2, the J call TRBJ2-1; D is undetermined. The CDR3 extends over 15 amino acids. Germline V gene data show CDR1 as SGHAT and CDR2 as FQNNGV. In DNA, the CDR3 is TGTGGCAACAGCTTGAGGATAGCAATGCACAATGAGCAGTTCTTC. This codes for CGNSLRIAMHNEQFF.

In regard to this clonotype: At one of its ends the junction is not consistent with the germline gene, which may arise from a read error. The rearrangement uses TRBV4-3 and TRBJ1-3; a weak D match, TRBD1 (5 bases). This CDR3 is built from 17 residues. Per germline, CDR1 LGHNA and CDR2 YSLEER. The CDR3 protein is CASSQVWQGASGNTLYF. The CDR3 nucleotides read TGCGCCAGCAGCCAAGTTTGGCAGGGAGCCTCTGGAAACACCTTATATTTT.

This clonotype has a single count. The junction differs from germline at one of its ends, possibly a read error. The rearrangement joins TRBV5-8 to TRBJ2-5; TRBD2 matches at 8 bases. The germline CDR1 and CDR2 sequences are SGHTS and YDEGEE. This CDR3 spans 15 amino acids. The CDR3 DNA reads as TGTGCCACCAGCTTGTCAGCGGGAGTTGGGGAGACCCAGTACTTC. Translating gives CATSLSAGVGETQYF.

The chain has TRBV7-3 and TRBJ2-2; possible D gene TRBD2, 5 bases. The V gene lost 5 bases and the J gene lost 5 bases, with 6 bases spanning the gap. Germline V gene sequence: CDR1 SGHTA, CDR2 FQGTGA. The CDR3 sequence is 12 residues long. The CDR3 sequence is CASSTRTGELFF. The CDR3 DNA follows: TGTGCCAGCAGCACTAGGACCGGGGAGCTGTTTTTT.

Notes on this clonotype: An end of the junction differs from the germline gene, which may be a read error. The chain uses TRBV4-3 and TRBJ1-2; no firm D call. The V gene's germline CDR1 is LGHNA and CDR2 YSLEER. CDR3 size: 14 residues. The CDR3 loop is CASSQLGRGDGYIF. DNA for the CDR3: TGCGCCAGTAGCCAGTTAGGACGGGGAGATGGCTACATCTTC.

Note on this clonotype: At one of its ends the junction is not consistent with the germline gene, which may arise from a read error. The CDR3 protein is CASRSPNGQGQYEQYF. DNA of the CDR3: TGCGCCAGCAGAAGCCCGAATGGGCAGGGGCAATACGAGCAGTACTTC. The chain has TRBV6-2 or TRBV6-3 and TRBJ2-7; a possible D gene is TRBD1 (6 bases). Germline V gives CDR1 MNHEY, CDR2 SVGEGT. The CDR3 has 16 amino acids.

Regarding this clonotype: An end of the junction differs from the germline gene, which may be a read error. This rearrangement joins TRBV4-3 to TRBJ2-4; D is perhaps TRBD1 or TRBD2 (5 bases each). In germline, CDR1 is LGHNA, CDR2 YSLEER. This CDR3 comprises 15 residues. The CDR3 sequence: CARSLGTAERNTQYF. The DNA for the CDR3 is TGCGCCCGCAGCTTGGGGACCGCTGAGAGAAACACTCAGTACTTC.

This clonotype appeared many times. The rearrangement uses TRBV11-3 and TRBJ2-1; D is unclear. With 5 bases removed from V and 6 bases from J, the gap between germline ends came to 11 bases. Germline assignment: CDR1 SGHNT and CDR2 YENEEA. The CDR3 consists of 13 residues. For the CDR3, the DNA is TGTGCCAGCAGCCCCACACCTAGCAATGAGCAGTTCTTC. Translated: CASSPTPSNEQFF.

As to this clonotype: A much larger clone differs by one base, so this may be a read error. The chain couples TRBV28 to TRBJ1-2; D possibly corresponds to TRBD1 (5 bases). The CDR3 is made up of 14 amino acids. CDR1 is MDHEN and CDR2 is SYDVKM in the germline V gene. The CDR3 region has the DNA TGTGCCAGCAGCTCCAGGAGGGGCGCCTATGGCTGCACCTTC. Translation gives CASSSRRGAYGCTF.

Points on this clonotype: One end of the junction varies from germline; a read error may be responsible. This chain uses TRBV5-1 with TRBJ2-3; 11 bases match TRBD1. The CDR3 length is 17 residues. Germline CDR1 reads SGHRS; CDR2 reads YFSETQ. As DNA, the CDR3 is TGCGCCAGCAGCTTGGCTCCCGGGACAGGGGGGGCGGATACGCATTATTTT. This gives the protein CASSLAPGTGGADTHYF.

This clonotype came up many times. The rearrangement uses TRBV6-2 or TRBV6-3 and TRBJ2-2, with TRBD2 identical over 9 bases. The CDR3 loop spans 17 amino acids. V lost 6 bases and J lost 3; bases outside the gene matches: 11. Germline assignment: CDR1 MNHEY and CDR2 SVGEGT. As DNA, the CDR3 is TGTGCCAGCAGCCCCTGGGTAGCGGGGGCACACACCGGGGAGCTGTTTTTT. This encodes CASSPWVAGAHTGELFF.

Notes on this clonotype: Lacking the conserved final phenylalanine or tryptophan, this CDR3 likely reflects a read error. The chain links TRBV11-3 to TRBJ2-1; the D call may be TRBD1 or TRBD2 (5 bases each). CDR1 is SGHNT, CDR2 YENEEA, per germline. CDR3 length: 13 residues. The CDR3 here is CVSSRGVADEQFL. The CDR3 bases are TGTGTCAGCAGTAGGGGAGTCGCGGATGAGCAGTTCTTA.

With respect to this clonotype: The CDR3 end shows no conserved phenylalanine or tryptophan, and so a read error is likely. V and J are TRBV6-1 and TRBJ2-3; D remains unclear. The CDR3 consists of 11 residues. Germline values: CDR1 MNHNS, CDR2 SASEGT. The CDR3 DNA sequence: TGTGCCTGCAGTCACACAGATACGCAGTATTGT. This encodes CACSHTDTQYC.

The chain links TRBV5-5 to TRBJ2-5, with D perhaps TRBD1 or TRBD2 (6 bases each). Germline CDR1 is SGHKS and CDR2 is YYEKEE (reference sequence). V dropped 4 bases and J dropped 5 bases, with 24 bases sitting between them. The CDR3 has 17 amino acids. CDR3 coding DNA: TGTGCCAGCAGCCCGGACGACAGGAGGGATAATACGGAGACCCAGTACTTC. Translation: CASSPDDRRDNTETQYF.

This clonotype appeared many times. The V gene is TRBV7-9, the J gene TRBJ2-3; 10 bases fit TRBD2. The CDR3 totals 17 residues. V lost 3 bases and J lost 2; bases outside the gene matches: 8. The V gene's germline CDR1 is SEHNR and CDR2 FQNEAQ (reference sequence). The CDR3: CASSLSRTSGHTDTQYF. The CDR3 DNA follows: TGTGCCAGCAGCTTGTCGAGGACTAGCGGACACACAGATACGCAGTATTTT. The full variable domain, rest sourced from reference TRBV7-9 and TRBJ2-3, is DTGVSQNPRHKITKRGQNVTFRCDPISEHNRLYWYRQTLGQGPEFLTYFQNEAQLEKSRLLSDRFSAERPKGSFSTLEIQRTEQGDSAMYLCASSLSRTSGHTDTQYFGPGTRLTVL.

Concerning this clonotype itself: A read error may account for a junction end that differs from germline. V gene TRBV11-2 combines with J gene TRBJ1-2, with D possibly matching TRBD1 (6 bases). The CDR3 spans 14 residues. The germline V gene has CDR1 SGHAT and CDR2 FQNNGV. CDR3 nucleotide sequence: TGTACCAGCAGTGTTACGACAGGCGGTTTAGGCTACACCTTC. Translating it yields CTSSVTTGGLGYTF.

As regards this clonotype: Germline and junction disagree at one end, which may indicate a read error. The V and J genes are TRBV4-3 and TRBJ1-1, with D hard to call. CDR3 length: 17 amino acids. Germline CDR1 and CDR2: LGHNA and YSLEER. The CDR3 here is CVSSQDEMGSLGTEALF. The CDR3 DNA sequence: TGCGTCAGCAGCCAAGATGAGATGGGGTCCCTGGGCACTGAAGCTCTCTTT.

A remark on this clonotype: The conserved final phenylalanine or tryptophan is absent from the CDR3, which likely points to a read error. The DNA of the CDR3 is TGTGCCAGCACCTATCATAGCAATCAGTCCCAGCATCTT. Translated, it gives CASTYHSNQSQHL. The rearrangement uses TRBV11-2 and TRBJ1-5; D gene ambiguous. Per the germline V gene, CDR1 is SGHAT and CDR2 is FQNNGV. The CDR3 totals 13 residues.

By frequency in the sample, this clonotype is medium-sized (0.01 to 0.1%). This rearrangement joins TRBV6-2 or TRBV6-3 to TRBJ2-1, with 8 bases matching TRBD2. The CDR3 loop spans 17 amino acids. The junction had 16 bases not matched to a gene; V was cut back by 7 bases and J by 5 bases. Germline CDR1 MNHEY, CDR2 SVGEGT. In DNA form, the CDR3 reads TGTGCCAGCACCAGTCCCGTTTTAGCGGGGAGGGACAATGAGCAGTTCTTC. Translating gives CASTSPVLAGRDNEQFF.

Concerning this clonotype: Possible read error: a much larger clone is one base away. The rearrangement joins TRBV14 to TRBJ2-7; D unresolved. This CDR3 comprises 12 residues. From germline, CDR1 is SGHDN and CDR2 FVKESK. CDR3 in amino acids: CPSSPDRRDRYF. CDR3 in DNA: TGTCCCAGCAGCCCAGACCGCCGCGATCGGTACTTC.

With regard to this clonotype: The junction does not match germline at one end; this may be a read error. CDR3 DNA sequence: TGCAGTGCTGAACTCCGACAGGGGGCTTCCTACGAGCAATACTTC. This codes for CSAELRQGASYEQYF. The J gene is TRBJ2-7, the V gene TRBV29-1; the match to TRBD1 covers 10 bases. The CDR3 spans 15 residues. CDR1 SQVTM and CDR2 ANQGSEA come from the germline V gene.

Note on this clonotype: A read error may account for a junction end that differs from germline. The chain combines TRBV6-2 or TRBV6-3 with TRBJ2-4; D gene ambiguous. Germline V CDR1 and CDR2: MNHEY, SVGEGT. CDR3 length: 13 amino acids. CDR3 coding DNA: TGTGCCAGCAGTTACGATGCCCAAAACACTCAGAACTTC. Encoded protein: CASSYDAQNTQNF.

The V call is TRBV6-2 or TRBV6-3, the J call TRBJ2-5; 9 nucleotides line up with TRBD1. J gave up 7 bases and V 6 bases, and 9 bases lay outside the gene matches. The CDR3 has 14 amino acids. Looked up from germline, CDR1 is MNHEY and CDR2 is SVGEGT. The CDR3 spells CASRRTGDSGTQYF. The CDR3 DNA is TGTGCCAGCAGGCGGACAGGGGATTCAGGGACCCAGTACTTC.

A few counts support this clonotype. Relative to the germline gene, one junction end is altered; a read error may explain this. The CDR3 DNA reads as TGTGCAAGCAGGGACACAGGGGTGGTGAACACTGAAGCTTTCTTT. This sequence encodes CASRDTGVVNTEAFF. V usage is TRBV6-5 and J usage is TRBJ1-1; 7 nucleotides agree with TRBD1. This CDR3 contains 15 residues. The V gene's germline CDR1 is MNHEY and CDR2 SVGAGI.

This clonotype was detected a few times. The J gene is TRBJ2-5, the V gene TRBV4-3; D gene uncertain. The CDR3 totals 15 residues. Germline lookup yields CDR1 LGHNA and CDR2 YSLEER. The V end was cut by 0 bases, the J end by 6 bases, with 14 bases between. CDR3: CASSQEVTFGKTQYF. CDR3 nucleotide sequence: TGCGCCAGCAGCCAAGAAGTCACCTTTGGCAAGACCCAGTACTTC.

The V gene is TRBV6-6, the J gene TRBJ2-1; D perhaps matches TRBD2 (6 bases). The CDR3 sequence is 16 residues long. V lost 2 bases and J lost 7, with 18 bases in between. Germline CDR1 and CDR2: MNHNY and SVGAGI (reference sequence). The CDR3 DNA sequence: TGTGCCAGCAGTTACGGTGGCAGGAGGGCCCGGAATGAGCAGTTCTTC. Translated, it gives CASSYGGRRARNEQFF.